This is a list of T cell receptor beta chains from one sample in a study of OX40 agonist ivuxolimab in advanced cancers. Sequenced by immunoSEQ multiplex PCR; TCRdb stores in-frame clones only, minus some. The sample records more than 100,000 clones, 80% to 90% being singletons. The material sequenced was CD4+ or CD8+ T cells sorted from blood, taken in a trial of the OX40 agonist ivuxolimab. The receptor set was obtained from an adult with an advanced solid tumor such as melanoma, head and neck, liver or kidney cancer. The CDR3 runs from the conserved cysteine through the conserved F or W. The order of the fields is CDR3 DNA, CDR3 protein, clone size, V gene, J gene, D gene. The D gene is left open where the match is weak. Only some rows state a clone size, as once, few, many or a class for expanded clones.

cdr3_nt: TGTGCCAGCAGCTCAGGGACGTCTGGAAACACCATATATTTT
cdr3_aa: CASSSGTSGNTIYF
clone_size: -
v_call: TRBV7-8
j_call: TRBJ1-3
d_call: -

cdr3_nt: TGTGCCAGCAGCTTAACAAGGACAGGGAGAAATGAGCAGTTCTTC
cdr3_aa: CASSLTRTGRNEQFF
clone_size: -
v_call: TRBV7-3
j_call: TRBJ2-1
d_call: TRBD1

cdr3_nt: TGTGCCAGCAGTGGTGGGGGGCTGGAGCAGTTCTTC
cdr3_aa: CASSGGGLEQFF
clone_size: once
v_call: TRBV2
j_call: TRBJ2-1
d_call: -

cdr3_nt: TGTGCCAGCAGCCTGGAGGCGCCCATGAACACTGAAGCTTTCTTT
cdr3_aa: CASSLEAPMNTEAFF
clone_size: few
v_call: TRBV5-4
j_call: TRBJ1-1
d_call: -

cdr3_nt: TGTGCCACCAGAAAAGGGACTAGCTACCAGACCCAGTACTTC
cdr3_aa: CATRKGTSYQTQYF
clone_size: -
v_call: TRBV15
j_call: TRBJ2-5
d_call: TRBD2

cdr3_nt: TGTGCCAGCAGGGCAGGGACGGGGAATTCACCCCTCCACTTT
cdr3_aa: CASRAGTGNSPLHF
clone_size: -
v_call: TRBV27
j_call: TRBJ1-6
d_call: -

cdr3_nt: TGTGCCACCAGGACAGTAGCCAAAAACATTCAGTACTTC
cdr3_aa: CATRTVAKNIQYF
clone_size: -
v_call: TRBV11-2
j_call: TRBJ2-4
d_call: -

cdr3_nt: TGTGCCAGTCGGGACACGGGCTCTGGAAACACCATATATTTT
cdr3_aa: CASRDTGSGNTIYF
clone_size: -
v_call: TRBV19
j_call: TRBJ1-3
d_call: -

cdr3_nt: TGTGCCATCAGTGACCCTAGCGGGGTAGCAGGGAATGAGCAGTTCTTC
cdr3_aa: CAISDPSGVAGNEQFF
clone_size: -
v_call: TRBV10-3
j_call: TRBJ2-1
d_call: TRBD2

cdr3_nt: TGTGCCAGCAGCTTAGGGGGGGCCCCAGATACGCAGTATTTT
cdr3_aa: CASSLGGAPDTQYF
clone_size: once
v_call: TRBV7-2
j_call: TRBJ2-3
d_call: -